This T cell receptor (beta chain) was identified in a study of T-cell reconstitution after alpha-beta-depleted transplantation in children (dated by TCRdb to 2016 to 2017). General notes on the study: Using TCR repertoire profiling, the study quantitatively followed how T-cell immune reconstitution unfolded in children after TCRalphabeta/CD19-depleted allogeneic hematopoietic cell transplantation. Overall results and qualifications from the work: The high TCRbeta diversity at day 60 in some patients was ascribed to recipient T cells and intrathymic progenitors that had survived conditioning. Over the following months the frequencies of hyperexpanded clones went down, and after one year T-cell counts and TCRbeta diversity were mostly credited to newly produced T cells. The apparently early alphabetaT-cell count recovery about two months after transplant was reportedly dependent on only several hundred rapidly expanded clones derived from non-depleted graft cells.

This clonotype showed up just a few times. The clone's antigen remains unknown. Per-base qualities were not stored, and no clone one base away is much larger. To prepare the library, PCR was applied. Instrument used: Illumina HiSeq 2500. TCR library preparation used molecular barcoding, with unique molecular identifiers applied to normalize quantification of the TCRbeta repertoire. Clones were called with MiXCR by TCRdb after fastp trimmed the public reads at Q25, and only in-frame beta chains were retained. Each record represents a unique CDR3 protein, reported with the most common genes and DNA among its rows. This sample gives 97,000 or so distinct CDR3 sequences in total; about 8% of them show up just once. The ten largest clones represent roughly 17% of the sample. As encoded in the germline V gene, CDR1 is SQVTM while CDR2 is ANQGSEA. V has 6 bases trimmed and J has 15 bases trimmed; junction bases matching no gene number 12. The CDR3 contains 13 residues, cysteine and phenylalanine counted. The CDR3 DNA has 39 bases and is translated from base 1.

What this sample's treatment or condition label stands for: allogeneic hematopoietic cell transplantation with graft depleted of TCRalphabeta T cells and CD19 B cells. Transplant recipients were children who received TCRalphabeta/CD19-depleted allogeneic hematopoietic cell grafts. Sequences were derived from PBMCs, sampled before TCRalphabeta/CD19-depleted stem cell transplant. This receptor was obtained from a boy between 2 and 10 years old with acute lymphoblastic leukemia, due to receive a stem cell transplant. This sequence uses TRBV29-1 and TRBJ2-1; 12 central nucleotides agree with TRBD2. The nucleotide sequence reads TGCAGCGTCCGGACTAGCGGGGTCTCCTGGGGGTTCTTC. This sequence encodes CSVRTSGVSWGFF.